The T cell receptor (beta chain) under discussion was sequenced for a study of shared clonotypes between healthy human individuals. Overall study results and limits: Donors were few, which limited the genetic and exposure-history diversity represented. The study found about 5% of naive CD4 clonotypes shared across four donors.

In regard to this clone: Antigen: not known.

Original processing notes: ImmunoSEQ supplied junction-only sequences lacking quality scores, so filtering was different. TCRdb keeps only in-frame clones here, not all; method: immunoSEQ multiplex PCR. V and J calls and clone size are given by that table; D and trimming were obtained from the DNA. Here the sample spans about 95,000 clones, 67% being singletons. Only Caucasian adults living in Nashville, Tennessee served as donors. Material for sequencing was memory CD8+ T cells sorted from blood. Specified subset: CD45RO+ cells pooled with CCR7-negative TemRA cells. The receptor was isolated from a man aged 30 to 45 in good health.

CDR3 loop: CASSMWSRGRGMGEQFF. The CDR3 region has the DNA TGTGCCAGCAGCATGTGGTCGAGGGGCAGGGGTATGGGTGAGCAGTTCTTC. The rearrangement joins TRBV11-1 to TRBJ2-1; TRBD1 is a possible D gene (6 bases). The V end lost 5 bases, the J end lost 9 bases, and 26 bases lay between the germline ends. Germline assignment: CDR1 SGHAT and CDR2 FQDESV (reference sequence). CDR3 length: 17 amino acids.